Each of the 20 T cell receptor beta chains below was sequenced from the same sample in a study of blood T cell repertoires in COVID-19 (dated by TCRdb to between 2020 and 2021). The library was made by the immunoSEQ multiplex PCR assay. The table comes from immuneACCESS by way of TCRdb, which keeps in-frame sequences with V and J called. Part of the clones is missing from these tables; in studies checked, under half for an unresolved V gene and the rest for unknown reasons. Within this sample are more than 60,000 clones, with more than 70% of them counted one time only. Approximately 6.2% of the sample rests with the top ten. Sequencing was performed on peripheral blood. These receptor sequences come from a man aged 55 to 70 with active or convalescent COVID-19.

The chain recombines TRBV3-1 (or the pseudogene TRBV3-2) with TRBJ1-1, with TRBD1 identical over 10 bases. Germline values: CDR1 LGHDT, CDR2 YNNKEL (reference sequence). CDR3 length: 15 amino acids. Unmatched junction bases numbered 8, after V lost 6 bases and J lost 4 bases. The chain's CDR3 is CASRPGQGTGTEAFF. The CDR3 DNA reads TGTGCCAGCAGACCGGGACAGGGGACGGGCACTGAAGCTTTCTTT.

The chain recombines TRBV3-1 (or the pseudogene TRBV3-2) with TRBJ1-2; 9 nucleotides align to TRBD1. Looked up from germline, CDR1 is LGHDT and CDR2 is YNNKEL (reference sequence). The J segment lost 5 bases and the V segment lost 1 base, leaving 5 bases of the junction unmatched. This CDR3 region has 15 residues. The CDR3 DNA reads TGTGCCAGCAGCCAAGGACAGGGGGGCCTATATGGCTACACCTTC. Its translation: CASSQGQGGLYGYTF.

J is TRBJ2-5 and V is TRBV5-4; 8 bases are a match to TRBD2. The J segment lost 1 base and the V segment lost 0 bases, leaving 5 bases of the junction unmatched. The germline gives CDR1 SGHNT, CDR2 YYREEE (reference sequence). The CDR3 has 16 residues. CDR3 loop: CASSLDTSGTQETQYF. CDR3 DNA sequence: TGTGCCAGCAGCTTGGATACTAGCGGAACCCAAGAGACCCAGTACTTC. The complete variable domain, with remaining parts taken from reference TRBV5-4 and TRBJ2-5, reads ETGVTQSPTHLIKTRGQQVTLRCSSQSGHNTVSWYQQALGQGPQFIFQYYREEENGRGNFPPRFSGLQFPNYSSELNVNALELDDSALYLCASSLDTSGTQETQYFGPGTRLLVL.

This clone was seen once. This chain connects TRBV5-1 to TRBJ2-3; 12 bases are shared with TRBD1. With 0 bases clipped from V and 5 bases from J, the junction kept 4 bases outside the gene matches. The CDR3 is 16 amino acids. Germline-derived CDR1 and CDR2 are SGHRS and YFSETQ. Here the CDR3 DNA reads TGCGCCAGCAGCTTGGAGGGACAGGGGGCGGAAGATACGCAGTATTTT. Its protein is CASSLEGQGAEDTQYF. Full variable domain (missing parts from reference TRBV5-1 and TRBJ2-3): KAGVTQTPRYLIKTRGQQVTLSCSPISGHRSVSWYQQTPGQGLQFLFEYFSETQRNKGNFPGRFSGRQFSNSRSEMNVSTLELGDSALYLCASSLEGQGAEDTQYFGPGTRLTVL.

This clone was seen a single time. The rearrangement uses TRBV2 and TRBJ2-3; 11 bases agree with TRBD2. V gave up 4 bases and J gave up 4 bases; unmatched junction bases: 7. Germline V CDR1 and CDR2: SNHLY, FYNNEI. The CDR3 runs 16 residues. The CDR3 DNA sequence: TGTGCCAGCAGTGCACTAACTAGCGGGGGAGCAGATACGCAGTATTTT. Amino acid sequence: CASSALTSGGADTQYF.

The V gene is TRBV29-1, the J gene TRBJ1-4; 9 bases are shared with TRBD1. Trimming cost V 5 bases and J 2 bases; bases outside gene matches: 9. The CDR3 totals 16 residues. Germline V CDR1 and CDR2: SQVTM, ANQGSEA. The CDR3 DNA sequence: TGCAGCGTTCGGGGACAGGGAGTAGGGACTAATGAAAAACTGTTTTTT. Translating it yields CSVRGQGVGTNEKLFF.

In nucleotides, the CDR3 is TGTGCCAGCAGTATTGGGGGGAATCAGCCCCAGCATTTT. The encoded protein is CASSIGGNQPQHF. This chain joins TRBV5-8 and TRBJ1-5, with D perhaps matching TRBD1 (5 bases). V was pared by 5 bases and J by 4 bases, with 10 bases between. This CDR3 is built from 13 residues. Germline values: CDR1 SGHTS, CDR2 YDEGEE. The variable domain in full, with the rest retrieved from reference TRBV5-8 and TRBJ1-5, is EAGVTQSPTHLIKTRGQQATLRCSPISGHTSVYWYQQALGLGLQFLLWYDEGEERNRGNFPPRFSGRQFPNYSSELNVNALELEDSALYLCASSIGGNQPQHFGDGTRLSIL.

The rearrangement uses TRBV4-3 and TRBJ2-6, with D unclear. The CDR3 sequence is 15 residues long. Germline CDR1 reads LGHNA; CDR2 reads YSLEER. The V and J ends lost 1 base and 0 bases respectively, with 4 bases between them. CDR3: CASSQGVSGANVLTF. The CDR3 DNA reads as TGCGCCAGCAGCCAAGGAGTCTCTGGGGCCAACGTCCTGACTTTC.

CDR3 sequence (DNA): TGTGCCAGCAGCTTACTACAGGGGACTAGTGAGCAGTTCTTC. As protein: CASSLLQGTSEQFF. This chain connects TRBV5-6 to TRBJ2-1; D is possibly TRBD2 (8 bases). CDR3 length: 14 amino acids. Germline V gene lookup returns CDR1 SGHDT and CDR2 YYEEEE. V lost 2 bases to trimming and J lost 9 bases, with 15 bases between them.

The chain uses TRBV11-2 and TRBJ2-3; 12 bases align to TRBD1. Losses at the gene ends were 1 base for V and 4 bases for J; bases not matched to a gene: 6. The germline CDR1 and CDR2 sequences are SGHAT and FQNNGV. The CDR3 totals 17 residues. The CDR3: CASSLGTGTGGSDTQYF. CDR3 bases: TGTGCCAGCAGCTTAGGAACCGGGACAGGGGGCTCAGATACGCAGTATTTT.

The genes are TRBV2 and TRBJ1-1; no firm D call. This CDR3 is 14 amino acids long. V lost 4 bases and J lost 3, with 12 bases in between. Per germline, CDR1 SNHLY and CDR2 FYNNEI. CDR3 in amino acids: CASSVRARDTEAFF. As DNA, the CDR3 is TGTGCCAGCAGTGTAAGGGCGCGGGACACTGAAGCTTTCTTT.

The chain recombines TRBV7-9 with TRBJ1-2; maybe TRBD1 (6 bases). Trimming took 4 bases from V and 6 from J, leaving 12 bases between them. The CDR3 is 13 amino acids. Per germline, CDR1 SEHNR and CDR2 FQNEAQ (reference sequence). The CDR3 nucleotides are TGTGCCAGCAGCTATACAGGGTATCATGGCTACACCTTC. It translates to CASSYTGYHGYTF.

The V call is TRBV2, the J call TRBJ1-4; unclear D gene. Trimming cost V 8 bases and J 7 bases, with 14 bases left between them. Per the germline V gene, CDR1 is SNHLY and CDR2 is FYNNEI. The CDR3 is 13 amino acids. Written as DNA, the CDR3 is TGTGCCAGCCGGAGGGTCGTCGCTGAAAAACTGTTTTTT. Translating gives CASRRVVAEKLFF.

This chain connects TRBV7-2 to TRBJ2-5; 8 bases agree with TRBD2. V lost 1 base, J lost 0 bases, and 4 bases stayed unmatched. Per germline, CDR1 SGHTA and CDR2 FQGNSA. The CDR3 runs to 16 residues. The DNA for the CDR3 is TGTGCCAGCAGCTTAGTAACTAGCGGATACCAAGAGACCCAGTACTTC. Amino acid sequence: CASSLVTSGYQETQYF.

Concerning this clone itself: The identical CDR3 is also encoded by other nucleotide sequences in the sample. The CDR3 nucleotides read TGTGCCAGCAGCTTGGGCAGCTCCTACGAGCAGTACTTC. Amino acid sequence: CASSLGSSYEQYF. The gene calls are TRBV5-5 and TRBJ2-7; D call uncertain. V was trimmed by 0 bases and J by 0 bases, leaving 4 bases between them. This CDR3 spans 13 amino acids. Germline V CDR1 and CDR2: SGHKS, YYEKEE (reference sequence).

The sample holds a few counts of this clone. This rearrangement joins TRBV9 to TRBJ1-1; 7 bases are shared with TRBD1. Germline V gene data show CDR1 as SGDLS and CDR2 as YYNGEE. The CDR3 consists of 14 residues. The junction had 2 bases not matched to a gene; V was cut back by 3 bases and J by 0 bases. CDR3 residues: CASSAGTVNTEAFF. CDR3 coding DNA: TGTGCCAGCAGCGCCGGGACAGTGAACACTGAAGCTTTCTTT.

The V and J genes are TRBV12-5 and TRBJ1-2; possibly TRBD1 for D (5 bases). Germline V gene lookup returns CDR1 LGHNT and CDR2 FRNRAP. This CDR3 comprises 15 residues. V shed 1 base and J shed 2 bases, with 11 bases lying between them. This chain's CDR3 is CASGLATPGNYGYTF. The CDR3 DNA follows: TGTGCTAGTGGTTTGGCCACGCCAGGGAACTATGGCTACACCTTC.

V is TRBV7-9 and J is TRBJ2-7; 8 positions agree with TRBD1. Unmatched junction bases numbered 11, after V lost 4 bases and J lost 6 bases. Looked up from germline, CDR1 is SEHNR and CDR2 is FQNEAQ (reference sequence). This CDR3 has 15 residues. The CDR3 spells CASSSTGALISEQYF. The CDR3 DNA is TGTGCCAGCAGCTCGACAGGGGCTCTAATTAGCGAGCAGTACTTC.

The chain uses TRBV4-3 and TRBJ2-1; the match to TRBD2 covers 7 bases. Germline V lookup: CDR1 LGHNA, CDR2 YSLEER. The CDR3 spans 16 residues. J lost 10 bases, V lost 0 bases, and 12 bases had no gene match. The CDR3 is CASSQDRSWEGKEQFF. In DNA, the CDR3 is TGCGCCAGCAGCCAAGATCGTTCCTGGGAGGGGAAAGAGCAGTTCTTC.

CDR3 sequence (DNA): TGTGCCAGCAGCCCAGCGGGGGAACAAGAGACCCAGTACTTC. It translates to CASSPAGEQETQYF. The chain combines TRBV7-2 with TRBJ2-5; 8 bases fit TRBD2. The ends lost 5 bases at V and 2 bases at J; junction bases unmatched: 4. This CDR3 region has 14 residues. Germline CDR1 reads SGHTA; CDR2 reads FQGNSA.